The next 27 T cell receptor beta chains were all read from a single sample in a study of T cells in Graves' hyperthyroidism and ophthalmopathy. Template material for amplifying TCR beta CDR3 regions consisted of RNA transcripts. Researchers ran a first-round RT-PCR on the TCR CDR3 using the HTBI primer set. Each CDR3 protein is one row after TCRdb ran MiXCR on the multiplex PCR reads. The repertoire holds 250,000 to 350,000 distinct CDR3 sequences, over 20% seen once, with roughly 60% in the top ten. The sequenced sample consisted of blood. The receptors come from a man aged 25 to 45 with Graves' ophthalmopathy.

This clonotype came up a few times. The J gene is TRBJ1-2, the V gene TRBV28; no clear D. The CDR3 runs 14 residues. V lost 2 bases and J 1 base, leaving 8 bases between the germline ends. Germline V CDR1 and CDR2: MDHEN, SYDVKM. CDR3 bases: TGTGCCAGCAGTTTAAGGCAGTATAACTATGGCTACACCTTC. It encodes CASSLRQYNYGYTF.

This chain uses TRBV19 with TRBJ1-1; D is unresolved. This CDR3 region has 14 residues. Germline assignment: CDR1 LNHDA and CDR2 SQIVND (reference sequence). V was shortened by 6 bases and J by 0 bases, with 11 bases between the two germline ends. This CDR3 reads CASRRKGVNTEAFF. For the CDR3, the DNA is TGTGCCAGTAGAAGAAAGGGAGTGAACACTGAAGCTTTCTTT.

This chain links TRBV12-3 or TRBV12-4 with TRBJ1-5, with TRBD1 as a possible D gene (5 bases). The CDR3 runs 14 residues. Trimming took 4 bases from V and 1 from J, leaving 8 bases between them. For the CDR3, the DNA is TGTGCCAGCAGTTCGGGACGGAGCAATCAGCCCCAGCATTTT. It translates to CASSSGRSNQPQHF.

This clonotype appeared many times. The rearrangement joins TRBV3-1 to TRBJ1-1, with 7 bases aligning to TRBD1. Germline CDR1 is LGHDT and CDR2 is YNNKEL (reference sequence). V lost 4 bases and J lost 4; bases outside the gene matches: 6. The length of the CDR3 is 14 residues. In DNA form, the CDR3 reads TGTGCCAGCAGCCCCAACCAGGGGGTCACTGAAGCTTTCTTT. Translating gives CASSPNQGVTEAFF.

The CDR3 loop reads CATSRDREQGSQYF. The CDR3 DNA reads as TGTGCCACCAGCAGAGATAGGGAGCAGGGGTCGCAGTATTTT. The chain has TRBV15 and TRBJ2-3; D is perhaps TRBD1 (6 bases). Germline CDR1 is LNHNV and CDR2 is YYDKDF (reference sequence). The CDR3 totals 14 residues. Trimming took 0 bases from V and 10 from J, leaving 14 bases between them.

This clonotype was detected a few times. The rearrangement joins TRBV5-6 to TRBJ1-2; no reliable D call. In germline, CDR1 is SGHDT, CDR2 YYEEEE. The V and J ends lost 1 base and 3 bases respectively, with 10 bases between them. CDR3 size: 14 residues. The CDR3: CASSLLRWDYGYTF. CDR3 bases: TGTGCCAGCAGCTTGTTAAGGTGGGACTATGGCTACACCTTC.

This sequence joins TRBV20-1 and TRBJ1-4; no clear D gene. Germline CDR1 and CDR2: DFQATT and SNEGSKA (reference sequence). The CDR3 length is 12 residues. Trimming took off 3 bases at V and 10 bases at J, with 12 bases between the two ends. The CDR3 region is CSASTGSGKLFF. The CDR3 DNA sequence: TGCAGTGCTAGCACCGGTTCGGGAAAACTGTTTTTT.

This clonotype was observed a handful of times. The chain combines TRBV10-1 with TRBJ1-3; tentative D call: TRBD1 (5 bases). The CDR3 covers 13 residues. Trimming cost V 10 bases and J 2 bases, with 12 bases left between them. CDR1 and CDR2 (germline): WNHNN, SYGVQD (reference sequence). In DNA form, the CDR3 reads TGCGCCACTCATCAAGGGGCTGGAAACACCATATATTTT. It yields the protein CATHQGAGNTIYF.

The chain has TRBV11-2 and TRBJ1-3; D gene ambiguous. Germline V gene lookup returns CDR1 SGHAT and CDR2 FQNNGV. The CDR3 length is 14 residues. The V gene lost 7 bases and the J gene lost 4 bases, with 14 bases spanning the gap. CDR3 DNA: TGTGCCAGCATCGGGAGCACGGAGGGAAACACCATATATTTT. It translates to CASIGSTEGNTIYF.

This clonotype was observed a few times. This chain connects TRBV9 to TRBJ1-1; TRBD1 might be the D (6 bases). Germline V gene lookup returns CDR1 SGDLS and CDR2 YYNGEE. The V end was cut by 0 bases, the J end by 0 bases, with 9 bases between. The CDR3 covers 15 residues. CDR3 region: CASSVGGGLNTEAFF. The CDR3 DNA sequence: TGTGCCAGCAGCGTAGGAGGGGGGCTGAACACTGAAGCTTTCTTT.

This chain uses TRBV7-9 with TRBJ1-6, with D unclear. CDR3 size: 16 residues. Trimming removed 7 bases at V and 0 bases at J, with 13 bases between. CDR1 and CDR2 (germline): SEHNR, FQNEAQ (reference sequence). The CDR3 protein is CASTDHRSSYNSPLHF. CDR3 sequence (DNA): TGTGCCAGCACCGATCACAGAAGCTCCTATAATTCACCCCTCCACTTT.

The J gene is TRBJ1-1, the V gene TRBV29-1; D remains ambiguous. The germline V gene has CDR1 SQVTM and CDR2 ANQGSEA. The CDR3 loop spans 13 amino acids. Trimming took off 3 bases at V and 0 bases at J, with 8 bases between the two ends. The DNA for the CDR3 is TGCAGCGTTGAGGGCAGGATGAACACTGAAGCTTTCTTT. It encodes CSVEGRMNTEAFF.

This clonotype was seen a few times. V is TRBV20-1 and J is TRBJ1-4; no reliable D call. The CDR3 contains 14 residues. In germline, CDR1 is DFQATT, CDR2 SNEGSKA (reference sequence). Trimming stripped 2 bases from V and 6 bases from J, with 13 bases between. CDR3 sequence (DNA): TGCAGTGCTAGAATGGACCTAAGGGATGAAAAACTGTTTTTT. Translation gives CSARMDLRDEKLFF.

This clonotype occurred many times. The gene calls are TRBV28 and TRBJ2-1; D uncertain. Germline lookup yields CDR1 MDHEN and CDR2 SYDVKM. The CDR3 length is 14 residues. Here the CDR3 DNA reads TGTGCGCCTACTCTGGGAATCTCCTACAATGAGCAGTTCTTC. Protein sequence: CAPTLGISYNEQFF.

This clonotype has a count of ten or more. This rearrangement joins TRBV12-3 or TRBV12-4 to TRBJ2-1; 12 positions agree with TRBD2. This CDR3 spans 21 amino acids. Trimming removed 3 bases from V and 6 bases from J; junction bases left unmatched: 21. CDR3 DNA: TGTGCCAGCAGTTTGGCACGACTAGCGGGAGAAGGTTGGTCACCGGTCAATGAGCAGTTCTTC. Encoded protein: CASSLARLAGEGWSPVNEQFF.

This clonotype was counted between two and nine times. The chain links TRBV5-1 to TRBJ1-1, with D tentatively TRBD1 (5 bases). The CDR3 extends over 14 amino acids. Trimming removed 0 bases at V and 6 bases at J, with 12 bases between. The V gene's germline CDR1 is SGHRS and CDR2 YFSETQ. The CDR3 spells CASSLVQGGAEAFF. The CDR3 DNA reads TGCGCCAGCAGCTTGGTTCAGGGTGGCGCTGAAGCTTTCTTT.

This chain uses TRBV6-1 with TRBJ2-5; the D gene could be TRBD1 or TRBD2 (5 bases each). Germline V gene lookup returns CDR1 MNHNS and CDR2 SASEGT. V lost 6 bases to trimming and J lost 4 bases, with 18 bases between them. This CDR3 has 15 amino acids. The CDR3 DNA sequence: TGTGCCAGCAGCAGAGGGACCGCTGTACGAGAGACCCAGTACTTC. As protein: CASSRGTAVRETQYF.

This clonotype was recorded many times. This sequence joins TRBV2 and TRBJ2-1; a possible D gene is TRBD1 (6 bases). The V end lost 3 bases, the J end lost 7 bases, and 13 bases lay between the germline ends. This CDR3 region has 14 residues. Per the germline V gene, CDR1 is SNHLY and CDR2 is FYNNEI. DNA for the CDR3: TGTGCCAGCAGTGAGTCGGGCAGGGGAAATGAGCAGTTCTTC. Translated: CASSESGRGNEQFF.

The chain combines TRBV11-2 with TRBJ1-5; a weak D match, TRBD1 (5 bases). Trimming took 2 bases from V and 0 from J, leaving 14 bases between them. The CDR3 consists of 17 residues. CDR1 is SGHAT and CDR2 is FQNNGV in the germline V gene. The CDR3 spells CASSLSWAGYSNQPQHF. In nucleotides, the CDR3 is TGTGCCAGCAGCTTAAGCTGGGCAGGGTATAGCAATCAGCCCCAGCATTTT.

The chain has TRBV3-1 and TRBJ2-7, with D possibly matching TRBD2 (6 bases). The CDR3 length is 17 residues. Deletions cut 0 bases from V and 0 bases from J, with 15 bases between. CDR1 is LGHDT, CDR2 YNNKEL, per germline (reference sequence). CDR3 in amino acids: CASSQDRRGWSSYEQYF. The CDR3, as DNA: TGTGCCAGCAGCCAAGATAGGAGGGGATGGAGCTCCTACGAGCAGTACTTC.

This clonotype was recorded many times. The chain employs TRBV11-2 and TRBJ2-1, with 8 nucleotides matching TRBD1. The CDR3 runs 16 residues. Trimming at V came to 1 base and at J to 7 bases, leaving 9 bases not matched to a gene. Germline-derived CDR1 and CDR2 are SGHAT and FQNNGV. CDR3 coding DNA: TGTGCCAGCAGCTTAGTAACAGGGGGAGGCTTAAATGAGCAGTTCTTC. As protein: CASSLVTGGGLNEQFF.

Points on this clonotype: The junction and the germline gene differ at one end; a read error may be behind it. The CDR3 sequence: CASRLTGGAVYHF. The CDR3 coding sequence is TGTGCCAGCAGGTTGACAGGGGGCGCGGTGTACCACTTC. The V and J genes are TRBV27 and TRBJ2-5, with 10 bases aligning to TRBD1. The germline V gene has CDR1 MNHEY and CDR2 SMNVEV (reference sequence). The CDR3 is 13 amino acids.

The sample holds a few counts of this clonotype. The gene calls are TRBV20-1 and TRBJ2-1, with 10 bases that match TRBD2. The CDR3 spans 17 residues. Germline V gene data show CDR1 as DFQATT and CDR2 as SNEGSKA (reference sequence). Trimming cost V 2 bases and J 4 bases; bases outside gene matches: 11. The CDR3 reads CSARQAGGTSAYNEQFF. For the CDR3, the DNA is TGCAGTGCTAGACAAGCGGGCGGGACTAGCGCTTACAATGAGCAGTTCTTC.

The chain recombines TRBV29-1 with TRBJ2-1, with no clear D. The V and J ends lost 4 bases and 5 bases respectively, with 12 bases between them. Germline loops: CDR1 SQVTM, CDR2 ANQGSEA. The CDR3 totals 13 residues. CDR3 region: CSVAIPNDNEQFF. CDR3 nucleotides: TGCAGCGTTGCAATTCCCAACGACAATGAGCAGTTCTTC.

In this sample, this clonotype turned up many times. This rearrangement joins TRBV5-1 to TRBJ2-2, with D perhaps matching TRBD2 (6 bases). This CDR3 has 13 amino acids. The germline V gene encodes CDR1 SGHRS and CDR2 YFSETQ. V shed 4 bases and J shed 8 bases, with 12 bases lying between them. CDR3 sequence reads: CASSSGPSGELFF. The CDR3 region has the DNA TGCGCCAGCAGCAGCGGGCCATCGGGGGAGCTGTTTTTT.

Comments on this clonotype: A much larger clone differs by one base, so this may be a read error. In DNA form, the CDR3 reads TGTGCCAACACCCGAAAGCCGGGACAGGGGTCCGAGCAGTACTTC. Residues: CANTRKPGQGSEQYF. The rearrangement links TRBV6-2 or TRBV6-3 to TRBJ2-7, with TRBD1 identical over 10 bases. The CDR3 covers 15 residues. The germline gives CDR1 MNHEY, CDR2 SVGEGT. With V trimmed by 10 bases and J by 6 bases, 15 bases remained unmatched.

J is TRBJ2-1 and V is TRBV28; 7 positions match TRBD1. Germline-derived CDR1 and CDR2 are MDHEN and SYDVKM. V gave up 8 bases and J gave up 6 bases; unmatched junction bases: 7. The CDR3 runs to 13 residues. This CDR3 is CASQGTARNEQFF. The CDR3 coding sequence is TGTGCCAGCCAGGGGACAGCCCGCAATGAGCAGTTCTTC.